Sequencing of this T cell receptor (beta chain) was carried out in a study of blood T cell repertoires in COVID-19. V dropped 3 bases and J dropped 5; count of bases not matched to a gene: 12. The CDR3 extends over 16 amino acids. In germline, CDR1 is MGHDK, CDR2 SYGVNS. Study members were between about 18 and 95 years old and lived in around 24 US regions. Profiling relied on immunoSEQ multiplex PCR, and the TCRdb table lists in-frame clones only, not all of them. Of about 210,000 clones detected, approximately 90% appear once; the ten largest clones hold roughly 2.4%. The gene calls are TRBV25-1 and TRBJ2-5; TRBD2 aligns across 7 bases. The source of this sequence is a woman aged 40-49 years with acute COVID-19. Sequenced input: PBMCs or T cells enriched from blood (not recorded which). CDR3 in amino acids: CASSDFAGEVTETQYF. CDR3 DNA sequence: TGTGCCAGCAGTGACTTTGCGGGAGAGGTTACGGAGACCCAGTACTTC.